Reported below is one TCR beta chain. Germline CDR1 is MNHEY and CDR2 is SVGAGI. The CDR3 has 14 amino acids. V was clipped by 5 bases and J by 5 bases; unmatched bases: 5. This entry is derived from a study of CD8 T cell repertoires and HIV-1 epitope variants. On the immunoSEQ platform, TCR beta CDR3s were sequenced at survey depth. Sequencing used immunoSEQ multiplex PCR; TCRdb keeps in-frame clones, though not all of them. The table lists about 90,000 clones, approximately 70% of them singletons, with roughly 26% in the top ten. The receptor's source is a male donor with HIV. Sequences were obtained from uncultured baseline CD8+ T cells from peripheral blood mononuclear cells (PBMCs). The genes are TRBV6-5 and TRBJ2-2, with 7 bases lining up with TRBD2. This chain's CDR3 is CASSAQGGTGELFF. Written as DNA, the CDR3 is TGTGCCAGCAGTGCCCAGGGAGGGACCGGGGAGCTGTTTTTT.